The text below deals with one T cell receptor beta chain. The antigen is not known. The PCR contained 60 Vbeta and 13 Jbeta primers. Assay: immunoSEQ multiplex PCR; the TCRdb copy retains only in-frame clones and omits some. The repertoire holds some 140,000 clones, with about 70% as singletons. The data originate from a study of cytomegalovirus exposure and HLA in healthy donors. General study results and limits: Reports credit the classifier with highly specific, highly sensitive diagnosis of cytomegalovirus status. It was only CMV serostatus that was available as immune exposure information.

This CDR3 spans 14 amino acids. Trimming shortened V by 0 bases and J by 6 bases, and 11 bases separated the two germline ends. CDR1 and CDR2 (germline): LGHNA, YSLEER. Sequencing was done on a sample of PBMCs. The chain uses TRBV4-3 and TRBJ1-2, with D unclear. This receptor was identified in a man aged 40-55 years in good health and CMV-seronegative. This chain's CDR3 is CASSQDYPRDGYTF. In DNA, the CDR3 is TGCGCCAGCAGCCAAGATTATCCACGGGATGGCTACACCTTC.